This T cell receptor beta chain was captured by sequencing in a study of cytomegalovirus exposure and HLA in healthy donors. In the PCR, 60 Vbeta and 13 Jbeta primers were used. This table comes from immunoSEQ multiplex PCR, and its TCRdb copy is limited to in-frame clones, with some not included. Listed are around 78,000 clones; 3% to 4% falls within the top ten. The CDR3 length is 13 residues. Germline CDR1 MNHNS, CDR2 SASEGT. Losses at the gene ends were 9 bases for V and 3 bases for J; bases not matched to a gene: 6. The TCR sequence derives from a man aged 18 to 35 in good health and CMV-seropositive. The sequenced sample consisted of PBMCs. The J gene is TRBJ1-2, the V gene TRBV6-1; 8 bases match TRBD1. CDR3 bases: TGTGCCAGTGAGGACAGGGTCTACTATGGCTACACCTTC. This sequence encodes CASEDRVYYGYTF.